These 13 T cell receptor beta chains share one sample of origin, sequenced in a study of shared clonotypes between healthy human individuals. Generated by immunoSEQ multiplex PCR, the TCRdb table keeps only in-frame clones and is missing some. The repertoire holds 2,500,000 or so clones, with about 92% as singletons. Sequencing input: naive CD4+ T cells sorted from blood. The sample's subset: CD45RA+ positively selected. All receptors derive from a man aged 18 to 29 in good health.

This clone was seen just once. This chain joins TRBV6-1 and TRBJ2-7; no definite D call. Germline values: CDR1 MNHNS, CDR2 SASEGT. CDR3 length: 14 residues. Trimming took off 3 bases at V and 0 bases at J, with 9 bases between the two ends. CDR3 loop: CASSDRQSSYEQYF. CDR3 DNA: TGTGCCAGCAGTGATCGGCAGAGCTCCTACGAGCAGTACTTC.

The rearrangement links TRBV28 to TRBJ2-7; the D call may be TRBD1 or TRBD2 (5 bases each). Looked up from germline, CDR1 is MDHEN and CDR2 is SYDVKM. The CDR3 spans 15 residues. V lost 2 bases and J 7 bases, leaving 18 bases between the germline ends. The DNA for the CDR3 is TGTGCCAGCAGTTTAGCCGGGACGGTGCAAATGGAGCAGTACTTC. Protein: CASSLAGTVQMEQYF.

V and J are TRBV27 and TRBJ2-6; a possible D gene is TRBD1 (6 bases). Between the trimmed V and J ends, which lost 2 bases and 0 bases, there was a span of 14 bases. The CDR3 is made up of 18 amino acids. Germline-derived CDR1 and CDR2 are MNHEY and SMNVEV (reference sequence). CDR3 sequence reads: CASSLGGAGLSGANVLTF. CDR3 bases: TGTGCCAGCAGTTTAGGGGGCGCTGGCCTCTCTGGGGCCAACGTCCTGACTTTC.

The chain recombines TRBV6-5 with TRBJ1-5, with D tentatively TRBD1 (5 bases). Trimming took off 6 bases at V and 2 bases at J, with 14 bases between the two ends. In germline, CDR1 is MNHEY, CDR2 SVGAGI. The CDR3 extends over 15 amino acids. CDR3 region: CASSPGGSGNQPQHF. The CDR3 DNA reads TGTGCCAGCAGCCCGGGGGGTTCGGGCAATCAGCCCCAGCATTTT.

The CDR3 nucleotides are TGCGCCAGCAGCCCTGACCGGGGGAGGGGCGGCTACACCTTC. This gives the protein CASSPDRGRGGYTF. The rearrangement uses TRBV10-2 and TRBJ1-2; maybe TRBD1 (5 bases). The CDR3 contains 14 residues. V was pared by 6 bases and J by 8 bases, with 19 bases between. Germline CDR1 reads WSHSY; CDR2 reads SAAADI.

The V and J genes are TRBV5-4 and TRBJ2-2; D possibly corresponds to TRBD2 (7 bases). The V end was cut by 1 base, the J end by 6 bases, with 16 bases between. CDR1 SGHNT and CDR2 YYREEE come from the germline V gene (reference sequence). The CDR3 totals 16 residues. The chain's CDR3 is CASSLPLGGAAGELFF. The CDR3 region has the DNA TGTGCCAGCAGCTTGCCCCTAGGGGGGGCGGCCGGGGAGCTGTTTTTT.

This rearrangement joins TRBV10-3 to TRBJ2-5; 8 bases align to TRBD2. The CDR3 runs 15 residues. V lost 2 bases to trimming and J lost 5 bases; unmatched junction nucleotides: 7. Germline values: CDR1 ENHRY, CDR2 SYGVKD. CDR3 bases: TGTGCCATCAGTGAGGCGAGCGGGAGAATGGAGACCCAGTACTTC. Protein: CAISEASGRMETQYF.

The CDR3 nucleotides are TGTGCCAGCAGTGAATGGGACAGACCCTTACAAGCCTACGAGCAGTACTTC. Its translation is CASSEWDRPLQAYEQYF. The V and J genes are TRBV25-1 and TRBJ2-7; 7 bases map to TRBD1. The germline V gene has CDR1 MGHDK and CDR2 SYGVNS. V gave up 1 base and J gave up 2 bases; unmatched junction bases: 11. This CDR3 is built from 17 residues.

This chain joins TRBV30 and TRBJ1-6; 8 positions match TRBD1. The CDR3 has 16 residues. J was trimmed by 0 bases and V by 4 bases; bases with no gene match: 5. CDR1 is GTSNPN, CDR2 SVGIG, per germline (reference sequence). The CDR3 DNA reads TGTGCCTGGAAAGGACAGGGAGGCTCCTATAATTCACCCCTCCACTTT. Residues: CAWKGQGGSYNSPLHF.

This chain uses TRBV5-6 with TRBJ2-7, with a possible D match to TRBD2 (6 bases). The germline V and J ends were trimmed by 5 bases and 3 bases, with 18 bases remaining between them. This CDR3 is 15 amino acids long. In germline, CDR1 is SGHDT, CDR2 YYEEEE. CDR3 DNA sequence: TGTGCCAGCAGTCTCCTTCGGGACTGGCACTACGAGCAGTACTTC. The encoded protein is CASSLLRDWHYEQYF. Using reference TRBV5-6 and TRBJ2-7 for the parts outside the CDR3, the full variable domain is DAGVTQSPTHLIKTRGQQVTLRCSPKSGHDTVSWYQQALGQGPQFIFQYYEEEERQRGNFPDRFSGHQFPNYSSELNVNALLLGDSALYLCASSLLRDWHYEQYFGPGTRLTVT.

Turning to this clone: The identical CDR3 is also encoded by other nucleotide sequences in the sample. The chain combines TRBV30 with TRBJ1-2; TRBD1 matches 9 bases. The CDR3 runs to 12 residues. The J segment lost 5 bases and the V segment lost 3 bases, leaving 1 base of the junction unmatched. Germline values: CDR1 GTSNPN, CDR2 SVGIG (reference sequence). The CDR3 coding sequence is TGTGCCTGGAGCGGGACAGGGTATGGCTACACCTTC. As protein: CAWSGTGYGYTF. Full variable domain (outside the CDR3, taken from reference TRBV30 and TRBJ1-2): SQTIHQWPATLVQPVGSPLSLECTVEGTSNPNLYWYRQAAGRGLQLLFYSVGIGQISSEVPQNLSASRPQDRQFILSSKKLLLSDSGFYLCAWSGTGYGYTFGSGTRLTVV.

The chain links TRBV10-1 to TRBJ2-2, with TRBD1 matching 9 bases. Trimming removed 2 bases from V and 3 bases from J; junction bases left unmatched: 4. CDR3 length equals 16 residues. The germline V gene has CDR1 WNHNN and CDR2 SYGVQD (reference sequence). CDR3 coding DNA: TGCGCCAGCAGTGAGGAGGGGACAGGGTACACCGGGGAGCTGTTTTTT. This translates into CASSEEGTGYTGELFF.

This clone is a singleton in its sample. The chain joins TRBV6-4 to TRBJ2-2; D may be TRBD2 (6 bases). Germline assignment: CDR1 MRHNA and CDR2 SNTAGT. The V end lost 3 bases, the J end lost 3 bases, and 11 bases lay between the germline ends. The CDR3 consists of 15 residues. The DNA of the CDR3 is TGTGCCAGCAGTGAGGGGAGCGGGCACACCGGGGAGCTGTTTTTT. Protein sequence: CASSEGSGHTGELFF.